This T cell receptor (beta chain) was documented in a study of Graves' ophthalmopathy and Graves' hyperthyroidism. CDR1 and CDR2 (germline): MDHEN, SYDVKM. With V trimmed by 5 bases and J by 8 bases, 6 bases remained unmatched. This CDR3 is built from 14 residues. The evidence that diagnosis relied on was clinical symptoms, serum thyroxine, TRAb, thyroid ultrasound and orbital computed tomography. Sampling about 9.7 ml of fresh peripheral blood provided the PBMCs. Scientists amplified the TCR beta CDR3 regions from RNA transcripts. The first round was an RT-PCR with HTBI primers, and the second round was a multiplex PCR. TCRdb recomputed calls from the multiplex PCR reads with MiXCR, one row per CDR3 protein. Of 500,000 to 700,000 distinct CDR3 sequences in the sample, about a fifth were seen once.

Sequenced sample: peripheral blood. The receptor was derived from a woman aged 18-35 years with stable Graves' hyperthyroidism. Some clones in this sample may be carry-over from other donors' samples. The chain employs TRBV28 and TRBJ2-4, with TRBD1 identical over 10 bases. CDR3 coding DNA: TGTGCCAGCAGTCCCAGACAGGGGGCCGACATTCAGTACTTC. It translates to CASSPRQGADIQYF.